A single T cell receptor beta chain is shown here with its context. Its antigen remains unidentified. The sample has other DNA sequences that encode this CDR3 too. The data were taken from a study of shared clonotypes between healthy human individuals. Regarding the study as a whole: Sequencing of the sorted subsets was shown by rarefaction to be incomplete despite large depth.

Clones were sequenced by immunoSEQ multiplex PCR, and TCRdb holds only the in-frame ones, with some missing. The data hold about 2.3 million clones, with approximately 93% observed a single time. Trimming left V 6 bases short and J 2 bases short, with 5 bases between. The CDR3 extends over 12 amino acids. Germline V gives CDR1 LNHDA, CDR2 SQIVND (reference sequence). This sequence was found in a man in his late teens or twenties in good health. Some clones in this sample may be carry-over from other donors' samples. The rearrangement links TRBV19 to TRBJ1-3; no clear D gene. Sequenced input: naive CD4+ T cells from PBMCs. Specified subset: CD45RA+ positively selected. CDR3 loop: CASSHPGNTIYF. The CDR3 DNA reads TGTGCCAGTAGCCACCCTGGAAACACCATATATTTT.